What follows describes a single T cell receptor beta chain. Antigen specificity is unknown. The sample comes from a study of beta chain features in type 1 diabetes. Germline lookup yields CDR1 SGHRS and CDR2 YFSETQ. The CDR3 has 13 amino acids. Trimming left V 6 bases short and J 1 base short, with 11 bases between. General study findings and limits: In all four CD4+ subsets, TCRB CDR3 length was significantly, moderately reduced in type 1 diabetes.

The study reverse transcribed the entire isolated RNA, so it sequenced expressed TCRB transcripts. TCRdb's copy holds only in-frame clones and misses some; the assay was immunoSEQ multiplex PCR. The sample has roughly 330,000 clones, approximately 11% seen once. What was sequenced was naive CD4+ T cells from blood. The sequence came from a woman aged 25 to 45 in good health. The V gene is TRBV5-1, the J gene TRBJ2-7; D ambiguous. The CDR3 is CASKPTGSYEQYF. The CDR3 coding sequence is TGCGCCAGCAAGCCAACCGGTTCCTACGAGCAGTACTTC.